Following are 2 T cell receptor beta chains from one sample sequenced in a study of shared clonotypes between healthy human individuals. The assay was immunoSEQ multiplex PCR, and TCRdb's table has in-frame clones only and misses some. The table includes roughly 410,000 clones, 90% to 97% detected once. The specimen was memory CD8+ T cells sorted from blood. Noted subset: CD45RO+ cells pooled with CCR7-negative TemRA cells. The source of these receptors is a man in his thirties or forties in good health.

The CDR3 protein is CASSESWSNEQFF. CDR3 coding DNA: TGTGCCAGCAGTGAATCATGGAGTAATGAGCAGTTCTTC. The chain joins TRBV6-1 to TRBJ2-1; no reliable D call. This CDR3 has 13 residues. Germline lookup yields CDR1 MNHNS and CDR2 SASEGT. Trimming shortened V by 2 bases and J by 7 bases, and 9 bases separated the two germline ends.

This chain links TRBV7-8 with TRBJ2-7; 7 nucleotides line up with TRBD1. CDR3 length equals 17 residues. CDR1 and CDR2 (germline): SGHVS, FQNEAQ. Trimming cost V 1 base and J 2 bases; bases outside gene matches: 11. This chain's CDR3 is CASSLGWEGTAPYEQYF. The CDR3 DNA reads TGTGCCAGCAGCTTAGGATGGGAAGGGACAGCCCCCTACGAGCAGTACTTC.